A selection of T cell receptor beta chains follows, all from one sample in a study of blood T cell repertoires in COVID-19. Sequencing was performed with immunoSEQ multiplex PCR; in TCRdb, only in-frame clones are kept and a portion is missing. The table includes around 100,000 clones, roughly 84% detected once. Material: peripheral blood. All receptors derive from a woman in her sixties or seventies who had recovered from COVID-19. The CDR3 runs from the conserved cysteine through the conserved F or W. A D gene is named only where the DNA matches it firmly.

TRBJ1-4 | TRBV2 | TRBD1 | CASSLGTGEKLFF
TRBJ1-3 | TRBV18 | - | CASSVDPRAGNTIYF
TRBJ1-5 | TRBV2 | - | CASSAGNQPQHF
TRBJ1-2 | TRBV19 | - | CASSPWTVTSNYGYTF
TRBJ2-2 | TRBV4-3 | TRBD2 | CASSHDLIGGSGELFF
TRBJ1-3 | TRBV19 | - | CASNQGQSSGNTIYF
TRBJ2-1 | TRBV7-8 | - | CASSLETNSEQFF
TRBJ2-4 | TRBV27 | - | CASSLEGRDRFKQYF
TRBJ1-1 | TRBV5-4 | - | CASSLGQGGTEAFF
TRBJ2-4 | TRBV30 | - | CAWSPSGSYIQYF
TRBJ1-5 | TRBV29-1 | TRBD1 | CSALDRVGQPQHF
TRBJ2-1 | TRBV24-1 | - | CATSDLGDFGRNEQFF
TRBJ1-1 | TRBV20-1 | - | CSANLGTEAFF
TRBJ2-5 | TRBV7-2 | TRBD2 | CASSPWVAGGMETQYF
TRBJ2-7 | TRBV7-8 | - | CASRLGGSYEQYF
TRBJ1-1 | TRBV10-3 | - | CAISESRERAFF
TRBJ1-5 | TRBV6-5 | - | CASGPLGPQHF